This paragraph covers one T cell receptor beta chain sequence. Antigen unknown. TCRdb recomputed calls from the reads with MiXCR, one row per CDR3 protein. The table records about 700,000 distinct CDR3 sequences, 30% to 35% of them present only once. These data originate in a study of T cell repertoires in cytomegalovirus infection. Study summary: Selection of CMV epitopes for the study included recently identified HLA-C-restricted and well-studied HLA-B-restricted ones. The study, taken as a whole, reports: Across the ex vivo response, the dominant clonotypes were HLA-C-restricted CMV-specific TCR beta clonotypes.

Sequences were derived from cultured PBMCs, sampled from culture after CMV antigen stimulation. The receptor's source is a human donor in good health (CMV status not recorded). Some clones in this sample may be carry-over from other donors' samples.

CDR3 in amino acids: CASSLASGGDQPQHF. DNA of the CDR3: TGTGCCAGCAGCTTAGCTTCAGGGGGCGATCAGCCCCAGCATTTT. This chain connects TRBV7-6 to TRBJ1-5, with 8 bases aligning to TRBD1. CDR3 size: 15 residues. V lost 0 bases and J lost 5; bases outside the gene matches: 3. From germline, CDR1 is SGHVS and CDR2 FNYEAQ.